This T cell receptor (beta chain) was retrieved from a study of blood T cell repertoires in COVID-19 (dated by TCRdb to about 2020). About the study as a whole: Samples covering the acute and convalescent phases of COVID-19 were provided by collaborators in the United States, Italy and Spain. The material from the prospective study consisted of cDNA or gDNA derived from T cells, B-cell-depleted T cells, or PBMCs. Deeply sampled blood TCRbeta repertoires from subjects exposed to, actively infected with, or recovered from COVID-19 were included in the dataset. A freely available public database, intended as a resource for researchers studying the immune response to SARS-CoV-2, is where the repertoires were released. The samples were drawn from the first 160 participants of the ongoing ImmuneRACE study and from some 1,300 subjects provided by 6 global collaborators. A de-identified subject ID, COVID-19 status, age in years and sex were almost always included in the sample metadata. Where available, HLA class I and class II types were obtained from metadata supplied by the sample provider rather than from assay-based typing.

The investigation overall reported the following: The quantity of clinical and demographic metadata differed by source and by participant and was supplied without curation.

TCRbeta CDR3 regions were amplified from genomic DNA by means of the immunoSEQ Assay, a bias-controlled multiplex PCR. On the authors' methods: The number of nucleated cells in each sample was estimated from the amplification of reference gene primers within the assay. To quantify the absolute abundance of each unique TCRbeta CDR3 rearrangement, sequence reads were collapsed and filtered. For each sample, productive Simpson clonality was calculated as the square root of Simpson's diversity index over productive rearrangements. The clones in this table, taken by TCRdb from immuneACCESS, are in-frame only. Not every clone is retained; where verified, under half of the shortfall comes from an unresolved V gene, and the cause of the rest is unknown. V and J calls and clone size are those listed in that table; D and trimming were worked out from the DNA. Present in this sample are 65,000 or so clones, approximately 84% of which were seen just once. Of the sample, roughly 3.2% is held by the ten largest clones.

Whole blood was collected in K2EDTA tubes by collaborating institutions according to the institutions' own protocols. Collaborator samples were shipped for TCRbeta analysis as frozen whole blood, isolated PBMCs, or DNA extracted from either sample type. To note about this clone: Its antigen target is currently unknown. Base qualities are missing; no much larger clone stands one base away.

The clonotype comes from a man between 60 and 75 years old with acute or convalescent COVID-19. Sequencing was performed on peripheral blood.

The DNA is as follows: TGTGCCAGCAGTTACGGACAGGCCAGCACAGATACGCAGTATTTT. It codes for CASSYGQASTDTQYF. The V and J segments used are TRBV6-5 and TRBJ2-3; 7 nucleotides in the junction match TRBD1. Germline trimming amounts to 2 bases on V and 0 bases on J, with 2 as the count of junction bases outside the gene matches. The CDR3 sequence holds 15 residues, the cysteine and phenylalanine included. Just the 45-base CDR3 DNA is kept, in frame starting at base 1. As encoded in the germline V gene, CDR1 is MNHEY while CDR2 is SVGAGI.